The next 24 T cell receptor beta chains were all read from a single sample in a study of shared clonotypes between healthy human individuals. Measured with immunoSEQ multiplex PCR; TCRdb has only the in-frame clones, and not every one. This table holds more than 1,200,000 clones, just under 99% found once. Sequencing was done on a sample of naive CD4+ T cells sorted from blood. Documented subset: CD45RA+ positively selected. The receptors shown here come from a young man in good health.

The CDR3 region is CSAMARGWDTEAFF. Written as DNA, the CDR3 is TGCAGCGCGATGGCCCGGGGTTGGGACACTGAAGCTTTCTTT. J is TRBJ1-1 and V is TRBV29-1; D unresolved. The CDR3 contains 14 residues. Trimming stripped 7 bases from V and 3 bases from J, with 18 bases between. From germline, CDR1 is SQVTM and CDR2 ANQGSEA. The complete variable domain, with remaining parts taken from reference TRBV29-1 and TRBJ1-1, reads SAVISQKPSRDICQRGTSLTIQCQVDSQVTMMFWYRQQPGQSLTLIATANQGSEATYESGFVIDKFPISRPNLTFSTLTVSNMSPEDSSIYLCSAMARGWDTEAFFGQGTRLTVV.

Of note for this clone: Other DNA sequences in this sample translate to the same CDR3. V usage is TRBV7-9 and J usage is TRBJ2-7; no clear D. The CDR3 has 12 amino acids. From germline, CDR1 is SEHNR and CDR2 FQNEAQ (reference sequence). Trimming cost V 3 bases and J 4 bases, with 7 bases left between them. CDR3 coding DNA: TGTGCCAGCAGCTTCACGGGTTACGAGCAGTACTTC. Translated, it gives CASSFTGYEQYF.

The rearrangement links TRBV10-2 to TRBJ2-5; tentative D call: TRBD1 (5 bases). Trimming shortened V by 4 bases and J by 5 bases, and 11 bases separated the two germline ends. The CDR3 extends over 13 amino acids. Looked up from germline, CDR1 is WSHSY and CDR2 is SAAADI. CDR3 in DNA: TGCGCCAGCAGTGTTACAGGTGGGGAGACCCAGTACTTC. It encodes CASSVTGGETQYF.

The chain joins TRBV19 to TRBJ1-5; 8 bases line up with TRBD1. V lost 7 bases and J lost 2; bases outside the gene matches: 4. The CDR3 extends over 14 amino acids. Germline values: CDR1 LNHDA, CDR2 SQIVND (reference sequence). The CDR3 DNA reads TGTGCCAGTAATTTGGACAGGGGCAATCAGCCCCAGCATTTT. Residues: CASNLDRGNQPQHF.

CDR3 sequence (DNA): TGCGCCAGCAGCCAAGTCGTATGGCGGGATGAGCAGTTCTTC. It is translated as CASSQVVWRDEQFF. The chain joins TRBV5-1 to TRBJ2-1; D is possibly TRBD2 (5 bases). There are 14 residues in the CDR3. The V gene's germline CDR1 is SGHRS and CDR2 YFSETQ. V dropped 4 bases and J dropped 8 bases, with 16 bases sitting between them. Together with reference TRBV5-1 and TRBJ2-1, the CDR3 gives the full variable domain: KAGVTQTPRYLIKTRGQQVTLSCSPISGHRSVSWYQQTPGQGLQFLFEYFSETQRNKGNFPGRFSGRQFSNSRSEMNVSTLELGDSALYLCASSQVVWRDEQFFGPGTRLTVL.

This clone was counted a single time. This chain links TRBV10-3 with TRBJ2-2, with 9 bases that match TRBD2. Germline V gene data show CDR1 as ENHRY and CDR2 as SYGVKD. V was pared by 9 bases and J by 7 bases, with 15 bases of the junction left unmatched. The length of the CDR3 is 16 residues. In DNA, the CDR3 is TGTGCCATGGAGCGGGGGGACAGCAGAACAGGCGGGGAGCTGTTTTTT. As protein: CAMERGDSRTGGELFF.

The table lists this clone with a count of one. This specimen includes other DNA sequences encoding the same CDR3. The CDR3 DNA sequence: TGTGCCAGCTCACCAGGACTAGCCAAAAACATTCAGTACTTC. Translating it yields CASSPGLAKNIQYF. The chain is built from TRBV18 and TRBJ2-4; the D gene is possibly TRBD2 (5 bases). The V gene lost 2 bases and the J gene lost 0 bases, with 5 bases spanning the gap. The CDR3 contains 14 residues. Germline CDR1 KGHSH, CDR2 LQKENI.

CDR3 in amino acids: CASSLDRASAYEQYF. CDR3 in DNA: TGTGCCAGCAGTCTTGACAGGGCCTCTGCCTACGAGCAGTACTTC. The chain combines TRBV11-2 with TRBJ2-7, with 7 bases that match TRBD1. CDR3 length equals 15 residues. J lost 2 bases, V lost 6 bases, and 10 bases had no gene match. Germline CDR1 SGHAT, CDR2 FQNNGV.

The gene calls are TRBV29-1 and TRBJ2-7; D is possibly TRBD1 (6 bases). V lost 6 bases and J lost 6, with 12 bases in between. The CDR3 extends over 11 amino acids. The germline CDR1 and CDR2 sequences are SQVTM and ANQGSEA. The CDR3, as DNA: TGCAGCGTCGGTACAGGGACCGAGCAGTACTTC. Amino acids: CSVGTGTEQYF.

The rearrangement joins TRBV6-6 to TRBJ1-2; TRBD1 matches at 9 bases. This CDR3 has 15 amino acids. The germline CDR1 and CDR2 sequences are MNHNY and SVGAGI (reference sequence). V dropped 5 bases and J dropped 0; count of bases not matched to a gene: 4. DNA for the CDR3: TGTGCCAGCAGTCCCGGGACAGGGACTAACTATGGCTACACCTTC. Translating it yields CASSPGTGTNYGYTF.

This clone appeared a single time. The rearrangement uses TRBV18 and TRBJ2-3; 8 bases are shared with TRBD1. Germline V gene data show CDR1 as KGHSH and CDR2 as LQKENI. This CDR3 is 15 amino acids long. The ends lost 4 bases at V and 0 bases at J; junction bases unmatched: 3. CDR3 protein: CASSRRDRSTDTQYF. CDR3 sequence (DNA): TGTGCCAGCTCACGCCGGGACAGGAGCACAGATACGCAGTATTTT.

V usage is TRBV7-3 and J usage is TRBJ2-1; 7 bases match TRBD2. This CDR3 region has 16 residues. CDR1 SGHTA and CDR2 FQGTGA come from the germline V gene. Trimming at V came to 5 bases and at J to 2 bases, leaving 9 bases not matched to a gene. CDR3 nucleotides: TGTGCCAGCAGCCCTGCCCGTGCGGGAGCCTACAATGAGCAGTTCTTC. It translates to CASSPARAGAYNEQFF.

V usage is TRBV28 and J usage is TRBJ2-3; tentatively, D is TRBD2 (6 bases). The CDR3 is made up of 13 amino acids. Germline CDR1 is MDHEN and CDR2 is SYDVKM. The CDR3, as DNA: TGTGCTCACTCCCCGGGGGTGTCAGATACGCAGTATTTT. It codes for CAHSPGVSDTQYF.

The V gene is TRBV10-1, the J gene TRBJ2-3; TRBD2 aligns across 14 bases. This CDR3 spans 15 amino acids. The V gene end was trimmed by 6 bases and the J gene end by 5 bases; junction bases not matched to a gene: 4. Per the germline V gene, CDR1 is WNHNN and CDR2 is SYGVQD (reference sequence). The CDR3 DNA is TGCGCCAGCAGCGAGGGACTAGCGGGAGTAGATACGCAGTATTTT. This gives the protein CASSEGLAGVDTQYF.

The V call is TRBV2, the J call TRBJ2-3; 7 nucleotides match TRBD1. Trimming removed 6 bases from V and 1 base from J; junction bases left unmatched: 7. The V gene's germline CDR1 is SNHLY and CDR2 FYNNEI. The CDR3 loop spans 15 amino acids. The CDR3 sequence: CASSGTVYGTDTQYF. The CDR3 DNA is TGTGCCAGCAGCGGGACAGTTTATGGCACAGATACGCAGTATTTT.

This sequence joins TRBV11-2 and TRBJ2-7; D ambiguous. Trimming cost V 3 bases and J 3 bases, with 6 bases left between them. Germline V gene lookup returns CDR1 SGHAT and CDR2 FQNNGV. The CDR3 consists of 12 residues. The CDR3 sequence is CASSFQFYEQYF. The CDR3 DNA is TGTGCCAGCAGCTTCCAGTTCTACGAGCAGTACTTC.

The V and J genes are TRBV10-2 and TRBJ1-1; D is ambiguous. The CDR3 length is 15 residues. V lost 3 bases and J lost 0, with 11 bases in between. From germline, CDR1 is WSHSY and CDR2 SAAADI. CDR3 sequence reads: CASSDSWTVNTEAFF. CDR3 bases: TGCGCCAGCAGTGATTCATGGACGGTGAACACTGAAGCTTTCTTT.

The genes are TRBV6-5 and TRBJ1-3; D gene uncertain. V lost 6 bases to trimming and J lost 0 bases, with 12 bases between them. There are 15 residues in the CDR3. CDR1 MNHEY and CDR2 SVGAGI come from the germline V gene. CDR3 nucleotide sequence: TGTGCCAGCAGCCCGGCGGGGAGCTCTGGAAACACCATATATTTT. It codes for CASSPAGSSGNTIYF.

The rearrangement links TRBV5-1 to TRBJ2-7; D perhaps matches TRBD2 (5 bases). From germline, CDR1 is SGHRS and CDR2 YFSETQ. V lost 5 bases, J lost 2 bases, and 29 bases lay in between. This CDR3 comprises 19 residues. CDR3 protein: CASRAREGIQNPTTYEQYF. CDR3 nucleotides: TGCGCCAGCAGGGCCCGTGAGGGAATACAGAATCCAACCACCTACGAGCAGTACTTC.

This rearrangement joins TRBV28 to TRBJ2-2; perhaps TRBD2 as D (6 bases). The CDR3 loop spans 13 amino acids. The germline V and J ends were trimmed by 5 bases and 4 bases, with 8 bases remaining between them. Per germline, CDR1 MDHEN and CDR2 SYDVKM. This chain's CDR3 is CASSRDFTGELFF. The CDR3 DNA follows: TGTGCCAGCAGTCGGGACTTCACCGGGGAGCTGTTTTTT.

The J gene is TRBJ2-5, the V gene TRBV7-9; D possibly corresponds to TRBD1 (6 bases). This CDR3 has 13 amino acids. CDR1 SEHNR and CDR2 FQNEAQ come from the germline V gene (reference sequence). Trimming cost V 5 bases and J 2 bases, with 9 bases left between them. CDR3 in amino acids: CASSRGQQETQYF. The CDR3 region has the DNA TGTGCCAGCAGCCGAGGACAGCAAGAGACCCAGTACTTC.

The gene calls are TRBV2 and TRBJ1-2; 9 bases align to TRBD1. J gave up 6 bases and V 7 bases, and 3 bases lay outside the gene matches. Per the germline V gene, CDR1 is SNHLY and CDR2 is FYNNEI. The CDR3 contains 12 residues. The CDR3 DNA sequence: TGTGCCAGCAAACGGACAGGGGATGGCTACACCTTC. Translated: CASKRTGDGYTF.

J is TRBJ2-1 and V is TRBV9; D is possibly TRBD1 (5 bases). The V end was cut by 1 base, the J end by 5 bases, with 25 bases between. Germline V gene lookup returns CDR1 SGDLS and CDR2 YYNGEE. This CDR3 is 19 amino acids long. The CDR3 nucleotides read TGTGCCAGCAGCGTATTCGTTGGGTTGGGGCTCGCGGAAAACAATGAGCAGTTCTTC. The encoded protein is CASSVFVGLGLAENNEQFF.

This clone was seen only once. V is TRBV7-6 and J is TRBJ1-5; the D is unclear. Germline-derived CDR1 and CDR2 are SGHVS and FNYEAQ. The V and J ends lost 1 base and 0 bases respectively, with 10 bases between them. The CDR3 runs 16 residues. CDR3 region: CASSLGPAYSNQPQHF. CDR3 DNA sequence: TGTGCCAGCAGCTTAGGCCCCGCGTATAGCAATCAGCCCCAGCATTTT. The full variable domain, its missing parts supplied by reference TRBV7-6 and TRBJ1-5, is GAGVSQSPRYKVTKRGQDVALRCDPISGHVSLYWYRQALGQGPEFLTYFNYEAQQDKSGLPNDRFSAERPEGSISTLTIQRTEQRDSAMYRCASSLGPAYSNQPQHFGDGTRLSIL.